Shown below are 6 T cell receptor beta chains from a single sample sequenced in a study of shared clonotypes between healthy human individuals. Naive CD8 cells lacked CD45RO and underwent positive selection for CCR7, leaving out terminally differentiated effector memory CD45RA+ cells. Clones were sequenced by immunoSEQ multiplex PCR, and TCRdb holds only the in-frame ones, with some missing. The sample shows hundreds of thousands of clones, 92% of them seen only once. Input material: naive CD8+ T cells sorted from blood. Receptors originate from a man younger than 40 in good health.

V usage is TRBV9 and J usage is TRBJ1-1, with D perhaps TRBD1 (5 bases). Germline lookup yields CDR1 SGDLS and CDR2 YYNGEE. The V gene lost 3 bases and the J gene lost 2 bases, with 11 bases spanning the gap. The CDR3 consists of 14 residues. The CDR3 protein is CASSASRDNTEAFF. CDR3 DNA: TGTGCCAGCAGCGCCAGCAGGGACAACACTGAAGCTTTCTTT.

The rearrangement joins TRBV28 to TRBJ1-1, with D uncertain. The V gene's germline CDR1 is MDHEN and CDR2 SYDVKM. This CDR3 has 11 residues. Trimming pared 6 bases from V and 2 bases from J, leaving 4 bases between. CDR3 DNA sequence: TGTGCCAGCAGCCATAACACTGAAGCTTTCTTT. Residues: CASSHNTEAFF.

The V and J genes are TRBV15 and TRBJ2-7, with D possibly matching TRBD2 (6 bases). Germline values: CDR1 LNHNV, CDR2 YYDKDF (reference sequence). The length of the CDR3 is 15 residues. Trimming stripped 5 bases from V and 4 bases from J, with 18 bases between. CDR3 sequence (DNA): TGTGCCACCAGCGACCGGGACTCACCCCCTTACGAGCAGTACTTC. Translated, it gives CATSDRDSPPYEQYF.

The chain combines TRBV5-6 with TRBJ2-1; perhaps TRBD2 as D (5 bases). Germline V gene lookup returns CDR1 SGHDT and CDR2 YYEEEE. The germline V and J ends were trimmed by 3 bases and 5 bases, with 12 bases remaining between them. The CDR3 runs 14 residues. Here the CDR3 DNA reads TGTGCCAGCAGCTCCGGACTGGCGGACAATGAGCAGTTCTTC. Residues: CASSSGLADNEQFF.

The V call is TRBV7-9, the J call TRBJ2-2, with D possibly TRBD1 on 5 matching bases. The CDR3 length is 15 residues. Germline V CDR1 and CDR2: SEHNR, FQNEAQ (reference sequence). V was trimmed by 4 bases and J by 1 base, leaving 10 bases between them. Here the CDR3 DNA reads TGTGCCAGCAGCTCTAAGGGGAAGAACACCGGGGAGCTGTTTTTT. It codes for CASSSKGKNTGELFF.

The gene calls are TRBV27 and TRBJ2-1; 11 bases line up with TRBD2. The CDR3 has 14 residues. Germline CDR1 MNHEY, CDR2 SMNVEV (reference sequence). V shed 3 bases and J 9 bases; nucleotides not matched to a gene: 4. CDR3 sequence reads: CASSFSGRGPEQFF. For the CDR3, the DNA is TGTGCCAGCAGTTTTAGCGGGAGGGGACCTGAGCAGTTCTTC.